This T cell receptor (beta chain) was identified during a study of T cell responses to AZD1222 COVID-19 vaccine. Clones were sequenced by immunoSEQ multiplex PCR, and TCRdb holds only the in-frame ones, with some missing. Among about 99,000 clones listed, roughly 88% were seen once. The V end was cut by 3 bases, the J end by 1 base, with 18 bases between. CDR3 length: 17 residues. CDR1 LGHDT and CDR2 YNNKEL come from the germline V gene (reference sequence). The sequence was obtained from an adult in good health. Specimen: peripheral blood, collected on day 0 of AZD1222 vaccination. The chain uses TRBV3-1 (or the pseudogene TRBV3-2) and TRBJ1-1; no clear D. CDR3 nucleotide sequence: TGTGCCAGCAGCCACACCCAATCCGGGGAGAAGAACACTGAAGCTTTCTTT. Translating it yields CASSHTQSGEKNTEAFF.